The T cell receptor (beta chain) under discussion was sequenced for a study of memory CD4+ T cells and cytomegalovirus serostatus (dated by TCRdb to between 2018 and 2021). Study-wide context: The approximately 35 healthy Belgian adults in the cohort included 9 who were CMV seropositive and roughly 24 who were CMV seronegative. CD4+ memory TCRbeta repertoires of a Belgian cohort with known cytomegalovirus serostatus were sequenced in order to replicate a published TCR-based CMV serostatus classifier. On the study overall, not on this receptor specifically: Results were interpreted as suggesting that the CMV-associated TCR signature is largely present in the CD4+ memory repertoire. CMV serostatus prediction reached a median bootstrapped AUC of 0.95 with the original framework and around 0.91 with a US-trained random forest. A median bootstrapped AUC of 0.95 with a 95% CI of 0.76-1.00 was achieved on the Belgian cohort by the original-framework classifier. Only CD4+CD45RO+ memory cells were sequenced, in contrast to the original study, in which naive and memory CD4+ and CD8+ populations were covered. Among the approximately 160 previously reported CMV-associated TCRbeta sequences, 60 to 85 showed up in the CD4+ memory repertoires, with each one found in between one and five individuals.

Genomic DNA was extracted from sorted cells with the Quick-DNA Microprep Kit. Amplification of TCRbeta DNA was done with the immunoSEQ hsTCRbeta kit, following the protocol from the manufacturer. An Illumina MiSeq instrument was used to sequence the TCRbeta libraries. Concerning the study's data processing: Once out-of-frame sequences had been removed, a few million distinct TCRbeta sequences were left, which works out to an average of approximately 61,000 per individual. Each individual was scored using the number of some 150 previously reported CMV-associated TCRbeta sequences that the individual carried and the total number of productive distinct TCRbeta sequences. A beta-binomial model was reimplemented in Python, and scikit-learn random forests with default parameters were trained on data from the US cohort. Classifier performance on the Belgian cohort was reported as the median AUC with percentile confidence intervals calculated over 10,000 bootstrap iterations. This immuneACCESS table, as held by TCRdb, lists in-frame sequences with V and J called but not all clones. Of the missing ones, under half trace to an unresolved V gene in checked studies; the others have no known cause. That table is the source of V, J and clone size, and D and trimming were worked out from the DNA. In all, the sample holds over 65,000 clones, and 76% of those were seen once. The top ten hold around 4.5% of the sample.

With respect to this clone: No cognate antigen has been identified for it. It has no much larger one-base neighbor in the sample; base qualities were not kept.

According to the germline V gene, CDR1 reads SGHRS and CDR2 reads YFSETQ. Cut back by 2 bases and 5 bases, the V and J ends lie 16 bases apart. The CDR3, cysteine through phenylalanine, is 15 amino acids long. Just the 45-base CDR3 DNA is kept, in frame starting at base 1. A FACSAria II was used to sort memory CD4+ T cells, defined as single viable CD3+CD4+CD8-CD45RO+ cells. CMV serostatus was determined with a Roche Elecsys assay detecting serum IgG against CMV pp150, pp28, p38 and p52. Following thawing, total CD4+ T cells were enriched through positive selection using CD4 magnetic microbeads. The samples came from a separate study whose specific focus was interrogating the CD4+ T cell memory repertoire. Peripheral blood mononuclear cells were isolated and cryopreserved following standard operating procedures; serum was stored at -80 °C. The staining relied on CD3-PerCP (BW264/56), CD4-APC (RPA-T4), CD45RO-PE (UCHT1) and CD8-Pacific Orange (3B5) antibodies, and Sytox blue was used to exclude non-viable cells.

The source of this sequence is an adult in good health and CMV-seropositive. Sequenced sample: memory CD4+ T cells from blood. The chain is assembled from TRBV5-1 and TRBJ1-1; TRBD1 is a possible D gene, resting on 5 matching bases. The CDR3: CASSFTGPGGTEAFF. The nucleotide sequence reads TGCGCCAGCAGCTTTACGGGACCCGGGGGGACTGAAGCTTTCTTT.